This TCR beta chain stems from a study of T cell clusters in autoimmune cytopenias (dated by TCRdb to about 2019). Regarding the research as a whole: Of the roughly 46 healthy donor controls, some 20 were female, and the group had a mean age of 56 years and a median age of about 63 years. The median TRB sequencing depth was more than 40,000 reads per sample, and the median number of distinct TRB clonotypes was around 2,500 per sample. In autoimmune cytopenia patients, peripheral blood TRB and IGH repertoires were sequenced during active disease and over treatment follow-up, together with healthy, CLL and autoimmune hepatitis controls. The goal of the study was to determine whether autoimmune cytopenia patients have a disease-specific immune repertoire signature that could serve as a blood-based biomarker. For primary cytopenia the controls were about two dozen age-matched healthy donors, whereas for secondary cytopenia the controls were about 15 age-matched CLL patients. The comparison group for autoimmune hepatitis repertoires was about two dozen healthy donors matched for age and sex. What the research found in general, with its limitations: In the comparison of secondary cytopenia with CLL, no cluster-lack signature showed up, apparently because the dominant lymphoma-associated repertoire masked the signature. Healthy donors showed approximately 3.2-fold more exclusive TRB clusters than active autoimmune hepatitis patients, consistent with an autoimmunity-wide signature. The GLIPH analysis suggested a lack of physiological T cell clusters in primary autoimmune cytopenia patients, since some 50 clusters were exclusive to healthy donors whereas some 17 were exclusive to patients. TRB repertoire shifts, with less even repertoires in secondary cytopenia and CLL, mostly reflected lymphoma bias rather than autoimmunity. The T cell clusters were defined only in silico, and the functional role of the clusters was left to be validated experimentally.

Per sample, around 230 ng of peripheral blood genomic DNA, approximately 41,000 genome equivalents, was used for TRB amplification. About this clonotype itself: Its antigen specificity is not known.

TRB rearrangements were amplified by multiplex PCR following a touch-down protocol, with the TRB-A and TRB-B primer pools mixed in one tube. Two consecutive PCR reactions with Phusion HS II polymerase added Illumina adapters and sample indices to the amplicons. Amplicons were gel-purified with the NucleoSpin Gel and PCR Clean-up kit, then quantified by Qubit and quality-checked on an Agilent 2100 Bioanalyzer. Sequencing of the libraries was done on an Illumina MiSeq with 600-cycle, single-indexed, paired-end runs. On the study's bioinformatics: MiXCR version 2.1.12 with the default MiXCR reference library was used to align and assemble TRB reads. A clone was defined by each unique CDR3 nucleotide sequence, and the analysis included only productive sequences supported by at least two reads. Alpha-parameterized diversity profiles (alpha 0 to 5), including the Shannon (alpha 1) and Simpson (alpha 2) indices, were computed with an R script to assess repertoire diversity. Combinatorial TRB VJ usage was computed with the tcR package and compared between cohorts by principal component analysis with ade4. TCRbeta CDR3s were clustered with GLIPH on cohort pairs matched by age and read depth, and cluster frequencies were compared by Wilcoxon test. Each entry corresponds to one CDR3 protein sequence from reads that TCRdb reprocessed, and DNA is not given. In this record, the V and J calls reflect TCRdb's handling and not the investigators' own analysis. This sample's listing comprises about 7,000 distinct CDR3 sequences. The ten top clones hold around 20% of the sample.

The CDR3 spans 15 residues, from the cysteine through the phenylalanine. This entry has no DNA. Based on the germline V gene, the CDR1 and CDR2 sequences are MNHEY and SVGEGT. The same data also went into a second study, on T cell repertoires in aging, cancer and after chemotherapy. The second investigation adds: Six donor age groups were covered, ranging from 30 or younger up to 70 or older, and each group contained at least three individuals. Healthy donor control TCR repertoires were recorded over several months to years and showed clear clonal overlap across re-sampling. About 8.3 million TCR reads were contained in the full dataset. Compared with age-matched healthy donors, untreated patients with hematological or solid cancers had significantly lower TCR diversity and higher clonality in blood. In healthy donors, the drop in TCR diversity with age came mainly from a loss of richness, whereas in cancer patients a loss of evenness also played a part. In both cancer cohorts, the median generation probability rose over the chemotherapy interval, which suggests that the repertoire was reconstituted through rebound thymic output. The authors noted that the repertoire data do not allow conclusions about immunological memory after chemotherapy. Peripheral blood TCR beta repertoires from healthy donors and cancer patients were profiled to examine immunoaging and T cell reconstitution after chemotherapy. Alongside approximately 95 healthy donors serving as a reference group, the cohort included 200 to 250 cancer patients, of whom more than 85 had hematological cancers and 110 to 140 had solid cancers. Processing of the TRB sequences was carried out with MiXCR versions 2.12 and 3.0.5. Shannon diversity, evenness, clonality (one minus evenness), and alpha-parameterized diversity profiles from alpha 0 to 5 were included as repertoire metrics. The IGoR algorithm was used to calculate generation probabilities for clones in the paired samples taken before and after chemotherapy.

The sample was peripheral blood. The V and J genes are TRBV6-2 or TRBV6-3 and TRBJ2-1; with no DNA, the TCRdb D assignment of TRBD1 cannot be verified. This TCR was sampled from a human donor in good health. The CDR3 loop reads CASRSMGGLFNEQFF.